This TCR beta chain was identified in a study of T-cell reconstitution after alpha-beta-depleted transplantation in children (dated by TCRdb to the mid-2010s). About the full investigation: T-cell immune reconstitution after TCRalphabeta/CD19-depleted allogeneic hematopoietic cell transplantation in children was quantitatively tracked in the study by means of TCR repertoire profiling.

V and J are truncated by 4 bases and 8 bases respectively, leaving an intervening sequence of 17 bases. Counted from cysteine to phenylalanine, this CDR3 has 14 amino acids. Left in the record is the CDR3 DNA by itself, 42 bases read in frame from the first base. The library was produced with PCR. Sequencing relied on an Illumina HiSeq 2500. TCR library preparation used molecular barcoding, with unique molecular identifiers applied to normalize quantification of the TCRbeta repertoire. Clones were called with MiXCR by TCRdb after fastp trimmed the public reads at Q25, and only in-frame beta chains were retained. Here each entry gathers all rows of one CDR3 protein and keeps the most common genes and DNA. The sample data list about 540,000 distinct CDR3 sequences, and around 20% of these were observed just once. The ten largest clones represent 3% to 4% of the sample. This clonotype was seen more than once but under ten times. The target of this receptor is not known. Base qualities were left out, and no much larger clone turns up one base away.

The input for sequencing was PBMCs from the stem cell graft donor, taken from the stem cell graft. The V gene is TRBV12-3 or TRBV12-4 and the J gene is TRBJ1-2; the D gene cannot be resolved reliably. This clonotype originated in a human donor who donated a stem cell graft to a child with acute lymphoblastic leukemia. The DNA is as follows: TGTGCCAGCAGTTACGCTGGACGGGCGGGGGGCTACACCTTC. Its coded protein is CASSYAGRAGGYTF.